Listed below are T cell receptor beta chains from one sample, sequenced in a study of T cell responses to AZD1222 COVID-19 vaccine. Profiling relied on immunoSEQ multiplex PCR, and the TCRdb table lists in-frame clones only, not all of them. This sample carries more than 150,000 clones, about 93% of them seen once, and the ten largest clones take about 2.1%. The sequencing here drew on peripheral blood, taken 28 days after the second AZD1222 dose. All receptors come from an adult who received the AZD1222 COVID-19 vaccine. The CDR3 runs from the conserved cysteine through the conserved F or W. The D gene is left open where the match is weak. Where a row states a size, it is once, few, many or the class of an expanded clone; other rows omit it.

TRBJ1-5 TRBV6-5 NA NA TGTGCCAGCAGCCGGGACGGCCTCAATCAGCCCCAGCATTTT CASSRDGLNQPQHF
TRBJ2-2 TRBV6-5 NA NA TGTGCCAGTTCAAAGGGGGACACCGGGGAGCTGTTTTTT CASSKGDTGELFF
TRBJ1-1 TRBV7-2 NA TRBD1 TGTGCCAGCAGCTTCGAAGCGGGACAGGGGGCCACTGAAGCTTTCTTT CASSFEAGQGATEAFF
TRBJ1-2 TRBV6-2/TRBV6-3 NA NA TGTGCCAGCAGTTACCGGGGCTATGGCTACACCTTC CASSYRGYGYTF
TRBJ2-3 TRBV5-6 NA NA TGTGCCAGCAGCTTGAGGAGGGGGGCAGATACGCAGTATTTT CASSLRRGADTQYF
TRBJ2-1 TRBV11-1 NA TRBD1 TGTGCCAGCAGCTATGGGACAGGGAGCAATGAGCAGTTCTTC CASSYGTGSNEQFF
TRBJ2-7 TRBV27 NA NA TGTGCCAGCAGTTTCAGCAGGGGTAGCCACGAGCAGTACTTC CASSFSRGSHEQYF
TRBJ2-1 TRBV7-6 NA TRBD2 TGTGCCAGCAGCTTAGAACTAGCGCGATTCTGGGAGCAGTTCTTC CASSLELARFWEQFF
TRBJ1-2 TRBV5-1 NA NA TGCGCCAGCAGCTTTACAGGAAACTATGGCTACACCTTC CASSFTGNYGYTF
TRBJ1-2 TRBV25-1 NA NA TGTGCCAGCAGTGGGCTCTATGGCTACACCTTC CASSGLYGYTF
TRBJ1-4 TRBV5-8 NA NA TGTGCCAGCAGCTTGGGACAGGTTAATGAAAAACTGTTTTTT CASSLGQVNEKLFF
TRBJ1-4 TRBV9 NA NA TGTGCCAGCAGCGTAGCAAGTGGGGGGGCTGAGGAAAAACTGTTTTTT CASSVASGGAEEKLFF
TRBJ1-1 TRBV2 NA NA TGTGCCAGCAGTACCCCCGGGACTCGGGTGGTGAACACTGAAGCTTTCTTT CASSTPGTRVVNTEAFF
TRBJ2-5 TRBV2 NA NA TGTGCCAGCAGTGAAGCGGGGGCGCAAGAGACCCAGTACTTC CASSEAGAQETQYF
TRBJ1-6 TRBV6-2/TRBV6-3 NA TRBD1 TGTGCCAGCAGTTCCTCCGGGACAGGGCGGTCACCCCTCCACTTT CASSSSGTGRSPLHF
TRBJ2-1 TRBV7-8 NA TRBD1 TGTGCCAGCAACTCCCGGACAGGGCATTACAATGAGCAGTTCTTC CASNSRTGHYNEQFF
TRBJ2-5 TRBV11-2 NA TRBD2 TGTGCCAGCAGCTTGGGCGGGGGATCGGAGACCCAGTACTTC CASSLGGGSETQYF
TRBJ2-2 TRBV24-1 NA NA TGTGCCACCAGTGATCCGGCCGGGGAGCTGTTTTTT CATSDPAGELFF
TRBJ2-5 TRBV5-4 NA TRBD1 TGTGCCAGCAGCTTACAGGGGGAAGAGACCCAGTACTTC CASSLQGEETQYF
TRBJ2-7 TRBV28 NA NA TGTGCCAGCAATAAGCAGACCTACGAGCAGTACTTC CASNKQTYEQYF
TRBJ2-1 TRBV2 once NA TGTGCCAGCAAATACGCCACGGCGTACAATGAGCAGTTCTTC CASKYATAYNEQFF
TRBJ2-2 TRBV27 NA TRBD1 TGTGCCAGCAGTTCAGAGGGACAGGGGTTAGGAATATCGGCCGGGGAGCTGTTTTTT CASSSEGQGLGISAGELFF
TRBJ2-3 TRBV4-2 NA TRBD2 TGTGCCAGCAGCCAAGATGAGCGGGAGGCGGGGGCAGATACGCAGTATTTT CASSQDEREAGADTQYF
TRBJ2-7 TRBV10-1 NA NA TGCGCCAGCTCTCGGGACTCCCTGTCCTACGAGCAGTACTTC CASSRDSLSYEQYF
TRBJ2-1 TRBV5-1 NA NA TGCGCCAGCAGCGGCACTGGGAGCTCCTACAATGAGCAGTTCTTC CASSGTGSSYNEQFF
TRBJ2-1 TRBV7-3 NA TRBD2 TGTGCCAGCAGCCCAGTAGCGGGGGGGCTCTACAATGAGCAGTTCTTC CASSPVAGGLYNEQFF
TRBJ2-1 TRBV7-2 NA NA TGTGCCAGCAGCTCACGGGGGAGCTCCTACAATGAGCAGTTCTTC CASSSRGSSYNEQFF
TRBJ1-4 TRBV7-2 NA NA TGTGCCAGCAGCTTAGGAGTGGGGAGAAACGCGTTTTTT CASSLGVGRNAFF
TRBJ2-1 TRBV6-5 NA NA TGTGCCAGCAGTCTTCAGGGTAACTCCTACAATGAGCAGTTCTTC CASSLQGNSYNEQFF
TRBJ2-7 TRBV6-5 NA TRBD2 TGTGCCAGCAGGGGAGGGGTGGGGCCCTACGAGCAGTACTTC CASRGGVGPYEQYF
TRBJ1-1 TRBV2 NA TRBD1 TGTGCCAGCAGCGAAAGGACAGGGGGGAACACTGAAGCTTTCTTT CASSERTGGNTEAFF
TRBJ1-6 TRBV7-9 NA NA TGTGCCAGCAGCTTAGGGGAATGGAATTCACCCCTCCACTTT CASSLGEWNSPLHF
TRBJ1-2 TRBV3-1/TRBV3-2 NA NA TGTGCCAGCAGCCTATCCGGGGGCGACTATGGCTACACCTTC CASSLSGGDYGYTF
TRBJ2-1 TRBV5-1 NA TRBD1 TGCGCCAGCAGCTTGAGAGGGACAGGGTCTTCGGGCTCCTACAATGAGCAGTTCTTC CASSLRGTGSSGSYNEQFF
TRBJ2-7 TRBV5-1 NA TRBD2 TGCGCCAGCAGCTTGGAAGCGGGAGCCCCCTACGAGCAGTACTTC CASSLEAGAPYEQYF
TRBJ1-2 TRBV23-1 NA NA TGCGCCAGCAGTCATTCGCGAGGACGCTCGGGCACCTTC CASSHSRGRSGTF
TRBJ1-1 TRBV18 NA NA TGTGCCAGCTCGCCGACAGGATCTGAAGCTTTCTTT CASSPTGSEAFF
TRBJ2-3 TRBV4-1 NA TRBD2 TGCGCCAGCAGCCAAGATTCAGCTAGCGGGGGTGGGACAGATACGCAGTATTTT CASSQDSASGGGTDTQYF
TRBJ2-1 TRBV28 NA NA TGTGCCAGCAGCCGACAAGGCGGTTACAATGAGCAGTTCTTC CASSRQGGYNEQFF